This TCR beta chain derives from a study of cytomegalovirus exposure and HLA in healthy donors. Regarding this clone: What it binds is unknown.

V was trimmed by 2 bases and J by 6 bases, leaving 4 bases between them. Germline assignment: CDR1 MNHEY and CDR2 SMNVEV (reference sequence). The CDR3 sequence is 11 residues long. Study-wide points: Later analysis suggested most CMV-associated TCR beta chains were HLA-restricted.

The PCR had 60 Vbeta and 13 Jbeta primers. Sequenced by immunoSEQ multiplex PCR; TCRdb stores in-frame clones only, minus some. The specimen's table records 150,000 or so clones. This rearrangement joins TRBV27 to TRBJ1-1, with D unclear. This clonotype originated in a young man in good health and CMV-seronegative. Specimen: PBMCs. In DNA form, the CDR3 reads TGTGCCAGCAGTTTAGGCCCTGAAGCTTTCTTT. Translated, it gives CASSLGPEAFF.